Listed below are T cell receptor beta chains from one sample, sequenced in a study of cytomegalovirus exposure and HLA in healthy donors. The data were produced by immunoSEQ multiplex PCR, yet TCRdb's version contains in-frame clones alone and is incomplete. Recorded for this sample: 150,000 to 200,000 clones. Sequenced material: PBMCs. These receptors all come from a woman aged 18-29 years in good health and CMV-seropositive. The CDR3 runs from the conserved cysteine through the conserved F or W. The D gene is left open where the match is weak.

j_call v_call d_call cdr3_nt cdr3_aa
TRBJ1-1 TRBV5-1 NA TGCGCCAGCGGATTCCAGCAGGGTTCGTACACTGAAGCTTTCTTT CASGFQQGSYTEAFF
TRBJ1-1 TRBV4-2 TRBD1 TGTGCCAGCAGCCTTCGACAGGGAAGTGGCACTGAAGCTTTCTTT CASSLRQGSGTEAFF
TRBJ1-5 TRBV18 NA TGTGCCAGCTCACCACGTGGGCTTGGGCAGGGCAACCAGCCCCAGCATTTT CASSPRGLGQGNQPQHF
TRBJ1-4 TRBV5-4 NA TGTGCCAGCAGCTATTGGGGGGAAGAAAAACTGTTTTTT CASSYWGEEKLFF
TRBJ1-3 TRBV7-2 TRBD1 TGTGCCAGCAGCTTAGCCCAGGGGGTTTTCTCTGGAAACACCATATATTTT CASSLAQGVFSGNTIYF
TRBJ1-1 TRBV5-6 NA TGTGCCAGCAGCACCCGGTCCGATGAAGCTTTCTTT CASSTRSDEAFF
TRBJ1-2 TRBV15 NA TGTGCCACCAGCAAGGACAGAACCTATGGCTACACCTTC CATSKDRTYGYTF
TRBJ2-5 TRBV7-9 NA TGTGCCAGCAGCTTAAGACTAGAACGAGAGACCCAGTACTTC CASSLRLERETQYF
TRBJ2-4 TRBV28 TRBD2 TGTGCCAGCAGTTTCGTTTATCGGGGGGTAGTAAACATTCAGTACTTC CASSFVYRGVVNIQYF
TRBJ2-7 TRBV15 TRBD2 TGTGCCACCAGGGAACGAGGACTAGGGGCCAGCGTGCAGTACTTC CATRERGLGASVQYF
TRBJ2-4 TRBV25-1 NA TGTGCCAGCACCCTTAATGACGGAGTGCTGTACTTC CASTLNDGVLYF
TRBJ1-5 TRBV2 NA TGTGCCAGCAGTGATAGGGGTGGGAGGAATCAGCCCCAGCATTTT CASSDRGGRNQPQHF
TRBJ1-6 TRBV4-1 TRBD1 TGCGCCAGCAGTCCGACAGGGTATAATTCACCCCTCCACTTT CASSPTGYNSPLHF
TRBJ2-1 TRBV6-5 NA TGTGCCAGCAGACAGGGAGGGGGCAATGAGCAGTTCTTC CASRQGGGNEQFF
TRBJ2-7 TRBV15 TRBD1 TGTGCCACCAGCAGAGAGGGCAACAGGGGTTTCATTACCTACGAGCAGTACTTC CATSREGNRGFITYEQYF
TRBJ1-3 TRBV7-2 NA TGTGCCAGCAGCTCGCAGGGCGGAAACACCATATATTTT CASSSQGGNTIYF
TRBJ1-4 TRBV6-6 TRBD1 TGTGCCAGCAGTCCGCAGGGGGCTGGTGAAAAACTGTTTTTT CASSPQGAGEKLFF
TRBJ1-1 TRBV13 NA TGTGCCAGCAGAGAGGGGGGGGAGAACACTGAAGCTTTCTTT CASREGGENTEAFF
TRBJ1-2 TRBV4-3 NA TGCGCCAGCAGCCAAGGAGACAGCCCATTGTACACCTTC CASSQGDSPLYTF
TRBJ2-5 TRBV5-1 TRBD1 TGCGCCAGCAGCACAGCGACAGGGGATTTGGAGACCCAGTACTTC CASSTATGDLETQYF
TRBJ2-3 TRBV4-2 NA TGTGCCAGCAGCCAAGATTGGTTCGGCGGGGTGTCAGATACGCAGTATTTT CASSQDWFGGVSDTQYF
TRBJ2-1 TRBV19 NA TGTGCCAGTAGTATAATGGGCGGGCCTAATTCCTACAATGAGCAGTTCTTC CASSIMGGPNSYNEQFF
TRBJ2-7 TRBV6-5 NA TGTGCCAGCAGTTACGTTCCCGGGACTTCCCGCTACGAGCAGTACTTC CASSYVPGTSRYEQYF
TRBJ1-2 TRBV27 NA TGTGCCAGCAGCTGGAGGCAGATTAGCCCGAGCTACACCTTC CASSWRQISPSYTF
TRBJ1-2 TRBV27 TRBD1 TGTGCCAGCAGTTTGGTTTCGGTCGGGACAGGGGCTTATGGCTACACCTTC CASSLVSVGTGAYGYTF
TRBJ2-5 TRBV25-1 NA TGTGCCAGCAGTGAATATATGACCGGAGGGACCCAGTACTTC CASSEYMTGGTQYF
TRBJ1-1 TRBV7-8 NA TGTGCCAGTAGCCGGAGGGTGGAGGACACTGAAGCTTTCTTT CASSRRVEDTEAFF
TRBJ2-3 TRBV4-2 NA TGTGCCAGCAGCCAAGGGGAAGAACAGGGTGACGCAGATACGCAGTATTTT CASSQGEEQGDADTQYF
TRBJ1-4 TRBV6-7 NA TGTGCCAGCAGTGAATTGAAGGCGGCGGAGGAAAAACTGTTTTTT CASSELKAAEEKLFF
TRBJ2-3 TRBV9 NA TGTGCCAGCAGCGTAAGCTGGACTGCTAAAGATACGCAGTATTTT CASSVSWTAKDTQYF
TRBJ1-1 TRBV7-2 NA TGTGCCAGCAGCTCCTTTTTCCGTTCTTTCTTT CASSSFFRSFF
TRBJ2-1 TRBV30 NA TGTGCCTGGAGGTCCCGGGGACATCGCCGTGGTGAGCAGTTCTTC CAWRSRGHRRGEQFF
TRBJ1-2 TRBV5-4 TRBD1 TGTGCCAGCAGCGTAGCGGGACAGGGGGCAGACGGCTACACCTTC CASSVAGQGADGYTF
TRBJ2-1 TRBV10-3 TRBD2 TGTGCCATCAGGAGGACTAGCAGTATGGATGAGCAGTTCTTC CAIRRTSSMDEQFF
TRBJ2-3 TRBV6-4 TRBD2 TGTGCCAGCAGTGACCGAGGACTAGCAACAGATACGCAGTATTTT CASSDRGLATDTQYF
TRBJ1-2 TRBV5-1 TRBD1 TGCGCCAGCAGCTCCGGACAGGGGGCGCGGGACTATGGCTACACCTTC CASSSGQGARDYGYTF
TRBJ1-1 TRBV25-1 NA TGTGCCAGCAGCTGGTGGGGGGACACTGAAGCTTTCTTT CASSWWGDTEAFF
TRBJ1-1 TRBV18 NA TGTGCCAGCTCACCTACAGGGTCGAAGGAAGCTTTCTTT CASSPTGSKEAFF
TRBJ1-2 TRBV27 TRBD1 TGTGCCAGCAGTCGCGGACAGGGGGTCATATATGGCTACACCTTC CASSRGQGVIYGYTF
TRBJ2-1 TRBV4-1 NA TGCGCCAGCAGCCCCCAACTAGCAGTAGGGAATGAGCAGTTCTTC CASSPQLAVGNEQFF